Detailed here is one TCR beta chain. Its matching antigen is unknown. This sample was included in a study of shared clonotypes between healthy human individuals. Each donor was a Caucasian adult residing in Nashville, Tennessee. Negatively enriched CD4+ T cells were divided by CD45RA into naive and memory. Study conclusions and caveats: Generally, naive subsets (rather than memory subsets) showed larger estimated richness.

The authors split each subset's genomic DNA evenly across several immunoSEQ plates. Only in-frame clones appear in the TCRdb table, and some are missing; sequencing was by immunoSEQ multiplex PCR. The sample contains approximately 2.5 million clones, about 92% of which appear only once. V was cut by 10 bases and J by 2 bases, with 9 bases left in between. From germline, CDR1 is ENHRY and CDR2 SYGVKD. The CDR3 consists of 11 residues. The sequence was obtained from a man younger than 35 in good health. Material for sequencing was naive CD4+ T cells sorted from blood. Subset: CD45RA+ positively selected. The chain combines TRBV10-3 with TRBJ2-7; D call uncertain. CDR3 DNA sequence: TGTGCCACCCAGAGTGCCTACGAGCAGTACTTC. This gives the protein CATQSAYEQYF.